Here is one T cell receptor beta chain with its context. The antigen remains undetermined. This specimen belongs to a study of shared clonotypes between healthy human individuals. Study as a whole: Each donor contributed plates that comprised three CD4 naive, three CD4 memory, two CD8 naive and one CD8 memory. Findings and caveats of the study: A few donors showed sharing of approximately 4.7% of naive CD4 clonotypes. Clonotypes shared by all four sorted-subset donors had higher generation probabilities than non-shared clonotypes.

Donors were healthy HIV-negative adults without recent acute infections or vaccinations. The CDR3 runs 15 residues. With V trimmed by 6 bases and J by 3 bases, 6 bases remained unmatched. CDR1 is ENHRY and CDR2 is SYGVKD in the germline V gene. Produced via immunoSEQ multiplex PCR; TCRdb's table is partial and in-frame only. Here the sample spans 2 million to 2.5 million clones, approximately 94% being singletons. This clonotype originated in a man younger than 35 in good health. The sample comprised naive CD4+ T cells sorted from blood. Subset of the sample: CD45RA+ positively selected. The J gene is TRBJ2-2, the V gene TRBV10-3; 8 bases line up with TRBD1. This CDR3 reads CAIRGDRGYTGELFF. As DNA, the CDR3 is TGTGCCATCAGGGGCGACAGGGGATACACCGGGGAGCTGTTTTTT.